Below, one T cell receptor (beta chain) is given with its context. The antigen this receptor binds is unknown. No per-base quality is available; no much larger clone lies one base away. The sample comes from a study of CD8 T cells in Susac syndrome (dated by TCRdb to about 2019). Regarding the research as a whole: Among the sequenced Susac syndrome patients, five or six had clinically active disease and eight or nine were in clinical remission. Susac syndrome patients were therapy-naive, on corticosteroids (some also receiving IVIg), or on IVIg alone at blood withdrawal. Whether CD8+ T cell activation and differentiation in Susac syndrome was antigen driven was tested using repertoire sequencing. CD8+ T cell repertoire clonality was compared between about a dozen healthy donors, around 14 Susac syndrome patients and 15 multiple sclerosis patients. The research as a whole found: The study acknowledged that relatively few individuals were included in the TCR sequencing and HLA analysis. Around 15 Susac-specific public clones were identified in the total CD8+ repertoire, and about 5 Susac-specific public clones were identified in the CD8+ TEMRA repertoire. Clonal expansion was seen in Susac syndrome CD8+ repertoires, peaking in CD8+ TEMRA cells and being greater in clinically active patients than in remitting ones.

RNA was extracted using the RNeasy kit, and roughly 0.45 to 1 ug of the RNA was reverse transcribed with random hexamers. TCR beta CDR3 regions were amplified with the immunoSEQ multiplex PCR assay covering 54 Vbeta and 13 Jbeta segments. To correct PCR amplification bias, a synthetic template baseline was used for both primer optimization and computational correction. From the authors' description of their analysis: Only productive sequences were kept, with reads annotated to V, D and J genes according to IMGT and analyzed in immunoSEQ Analyzer. Clonality was computed as one minus Shannon entropy normalized by log2 of the number of productive unique sequences. For each patient and control, public and private clones were evaluated within the 100 most prevalent clones. A clone was defined as Susac-specific if it was absent from the healthy and MS cohorts, from 1052 published viral clones and from other ImmuneACCESS disease sequences. Using fastp at Q25 and MiXCR, TCRdb reprocessed the public reads and kept productive beta chains. Each CDR3 protein appears once, grouped with its most common genes and DNA. These V and J calls derive from TCRdb rather than the authors' analysis. The sample profile shows about 130,000 distinct CDR3 sequences; around 94% of them were found once. Around 0.2% of the sample goes to the ten largest clones.

Peripheral blood CD8+ and CD4+ T cells from healthy donors, Susac syndrome patients and multiple sclerosis patients were profiled by high-throughput TCR beta sequencing. The Susac syndrome patients fulfilled recently defined diagnostic criteria for either definite or probable disease. CD8+ TEMRA cells were enriched by FACS, while bulk CD8+ and CD4+ T cells were purified by magnetic negative isolation. Blood was collected in EDTA tubes and processed within 24 hours, with PBMCs isolated through density gradient centrifugation. PBMCs intended for TCR sequencing were cryopreserved in liquid nitrogen and thawed later in a water bath at 37 degrees C. A purity of at least 90% was achieved for sorted or isolated CD4+, CD8+ and CD8+ TEMRA cells. The CDR3 goes from the cysteine to the phenylalanine over 18 residues. Just CDR3 DNA is preserved here, 54 bases in frame from base 1. The junction shows trimming of 5 bases on V and 3 bases on J, and the gene matches do not reach 15 bases of it. Looking up the germline V gene (reference sequence) yields CDR1 PRHDT and CDR2 FYEKMQ.

The chain is made from TRBV13 and TRBJ2-3; TRBD2 fits 9 bases in the junction. The sequenced sample was CD8+ T cells from PBMCs. The origin of this receptor is a human donor with Susac syndrome. The DNA is as follows: TGTGCCAGCAGCCCGGCCCCCCTAGCGGGGAGTGGAACAGATACGCAGTATTTT. This yields the protein CASSPAPLAGSGTDTQYF.